The TCR beta chain described here comes from a study of CD8+CD57+ T cells in acquired aplastic anemia. Template material for TCR beta VDJ and CDR3 profiling consisted of genomic DNA. TCRdb itself ran the reads through MiXCR, one entry per CDR3 protein. The table records 200,000 to 250,000 distinct CDR3 sequences, about 37% of them present only once. This CDR3 spans 14 amino acids. Looked up from germline, CDR1 is DFQATT and CDR2 is SNEGSKA (reference sequence). The V and J ends lost 3 bases and 0 bases, in that order; junction bases with no gene match: 1. Many counts were recorded for this clonotype. The source material was sorted CD4+, CD8+, or CD8+CD57+ T cells (not recorded which) from PBMCs. The origin of this receptor is a human donor in good health, serving as a control. This chain uses TRBV20-1 with TRBJ2-1; 8 nucleotides agree with TRBD2. In DNA form, the CDR3 reads TGCAGTGCTAGCGGGGGGGCCTCCTACAATGAGCAGTTCTTC. This codes for CSASGGASYNEQFF.